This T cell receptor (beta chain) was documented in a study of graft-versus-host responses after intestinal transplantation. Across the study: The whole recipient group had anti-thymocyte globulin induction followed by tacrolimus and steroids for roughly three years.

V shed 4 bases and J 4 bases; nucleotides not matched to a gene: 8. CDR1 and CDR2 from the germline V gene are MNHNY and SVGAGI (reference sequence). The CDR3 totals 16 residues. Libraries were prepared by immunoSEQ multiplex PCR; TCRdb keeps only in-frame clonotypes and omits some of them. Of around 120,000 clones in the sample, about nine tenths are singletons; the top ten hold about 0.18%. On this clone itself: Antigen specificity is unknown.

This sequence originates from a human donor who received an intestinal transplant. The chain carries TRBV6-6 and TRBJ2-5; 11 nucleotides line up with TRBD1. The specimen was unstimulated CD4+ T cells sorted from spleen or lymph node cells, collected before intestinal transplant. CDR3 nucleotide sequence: TGTGCCAGCAGTTTCCGGGACAGGGGGTTTATAGAGACCCAGTACTTC. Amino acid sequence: CASSFRDRGFIETQYF.